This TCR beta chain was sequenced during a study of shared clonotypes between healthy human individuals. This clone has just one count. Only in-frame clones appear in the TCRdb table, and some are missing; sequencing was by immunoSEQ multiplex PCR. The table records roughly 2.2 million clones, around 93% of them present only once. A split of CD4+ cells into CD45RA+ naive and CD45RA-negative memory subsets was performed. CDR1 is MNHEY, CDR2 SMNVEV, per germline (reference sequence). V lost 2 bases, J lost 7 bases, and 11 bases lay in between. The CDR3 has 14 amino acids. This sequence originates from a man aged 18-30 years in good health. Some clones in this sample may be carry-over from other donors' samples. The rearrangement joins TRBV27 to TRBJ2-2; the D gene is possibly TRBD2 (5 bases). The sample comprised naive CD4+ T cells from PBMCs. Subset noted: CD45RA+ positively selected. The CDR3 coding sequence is TGTGCCAGCAGTTTAGGACTGGGCATCGGGGAGCTGTTTTTT. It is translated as CASSLGLGIGELFF.